Listed below are T cell receptor beta chains from one sample, sequenced in a study of cytomegalovirus exposure and HLA in healthy donors. Profiled with immunoSEQ multiplex PCR; TCRdb holds only in-frame clones, not every one. The sample yields about 100,000 clones, 60% to 80% seen once. The sequenced material came from PBMCs. These receptors came from a woman aged 55-70 years in good health and CMV-seropositive. The CDR3 runs from the conserved cysteine through the conserved F or W. The D gene is left open where the match is weak. A row's size may be missing; if present it is once, few, many or a size class.

d_call,v_call,clone_size,j_call,cdr3_aa,cdr3_nt
.,TRBV10-3,medium-sized,TRBJ1-1,CAISESVRWTEAFF,TGTGCCATCAGTGAGTCAGTGCGGTGGACTGAAGCTTTCTTT
TRBD1,TRBV10-3,.,TRBJ1-3,CAISESKGQGPGNTIYF,TGTGCCATCAGTGAGTCGAAAGGACAGGGGCCGGGAAACACCATATATTTT
TRBD2,TRBV2,.,TRBJ2-1,CASSEGGGRANNEQFF,TGTGCCAGCAGTGAAGGAGGTGGGAGGGCGAACAATGAGCAGTTCTTC
.,TRBV30,.,TRBJ1-3,CAWSVDGEYPGNTIYF,TGTGCCTGGAGTGTAGATGGAGAATATCCTGGAAACACCATATATTTT
TRBD2,TRBV2,once,TRBJ2-7,CASSGGGGSEQYF,TGTGCCAGCAGTGGCGGGGGGGGTAGCGAGCAGTACTTC
.,TRBV2,.,TRBJ1-3,CASSVETPLSGNTIYF,TGTGCCAGCAGTGTTGAGACACCACTCTCTGGAAACACCATATATTTT
.,TRBV18,.,TRBJ2-7,CASSPPAGWSYEQYF,TGTGCCAGCTCACCACCGGCCGGGTGGTCCTACGAGCAGTACTTC
.,TRBV10-3,.,TRBJ1-2,CAISESNYKGVYGYTF,TGTGCCATCAGTGAGTCGAATTACAAAGGGGTCTATGGCTACACCTTC
.,TRBV28,.,TRBJ2-7,CASSFGVRHEQYF,TGTGCCAGCAGTTTCGGGGTCCGCCACGAGCAGTACTTC
.,TRBV2,.,TRBJ1-1,CASSSGIMNTEAFF,TGTGCCAGCTCGTCCGGGATCATGAACACTGAAGCTTTCTTT
TRBD2,TRBV11-2,.,TRBJ2-3,CASSQQREDTQYF,TGTGCCAGCAGCCAACAGCGGGAAGATACGCAGTATTTT
TRBD1,TRBV15,.,TRBJ1-1,CAIATGGPANTEAFF,TGTGCCATTGCGACAGGGGGCCCTGCGAACACTGAAGCTTTCTTT
TRBD1,TRBV6-1,.,TRBJ1-5,CASSGRYGTVNQPQHF,TGTGCCAGCAGTGGCCGCTACGGGACAGTCAATCAGCCCCAGCATTTT
.,TRBV9,.,TRBJ1-1,CASSSRPVNTEAFF,TGTGCCAGCAGCTCCCGCCCGGTGAACACTGAAGCTTTCTTT
TRBD1,TRBV30,few,TRBJ2-7,CAWRPPDRPYEQYF,TGTGCCTGGAGGCCGCCGGACAGGCCCTACGAGCAGTACTTC
.,TRBV7-3,.,TRBJ2-2,CASSLTGAGELFF,TGTGCCAGCAGCTTAACAGGGGCCGGGGAGCTGTTTTTT
TRBD1,TRBV10-1,.,TRBJ2-7,CASSDSGTGTYEQYF,TGCGCCAGCAGTGACAGTGGGACAGGGACCTACGAGCAGTACTTC
.,TRBV5-6,once,TRBJ1-1,CASSHRTQGNTEAFF,TGTGCCAGCAGCCATAGAACTCAGGGGAACACTGAAGCTTTCTTT
TRBD1,TRBV19,.,TRBJ2-4,CASRDRVNIQYF,TGTGCCAGCCGGGACAGAGTAAACATTCAGTACTTC
TRBD2,TRBV6-5,.,TRBJ2-7,CASRTSSGTAYEQYF,TGTGCCAGCAGGACTTCAAGCGGGACGGCCTACGAGCAGTACTTC
TRBD1,TRBV7-6,.,TRBJ2-7,CASSFGRDRGYEQYF,TGTGCCAGCAGCTTTGGCCGGGACAGGGGATACGAGCAGTACTTC
.,TRBV28,.,TRBJ1-1,CASMGGALGNTEAFF,TGTGCCAGCATGGGGGGGGCATTGGGGAACACTGAAGCTTTCTTT
.,TRBV6-5,few,TRBJ1-5,CASSPDIYSNQPQHF,TGTGCCAGCAGCCCCGACATCTATAGCAATCAGCCCCAGCATTTT
.,TRBV4-2,few,TRBJ2-1,CASSQEASGAYNEQFF,TGTGCCAGCAGCCAAGAAGCGTCGGGGGCCTACAATGAGCAGTTCTTC
.,TRBV7-9,.,TRBJ1-5,CASSLARFDSNQPQHF,TGTGCCAGCAGCTTAGCTCGGTTTGATAGCAATCAGCCCCAGCATTTT
.,TRBV25-1,.,TRBJ1-3,CASSGGAEYSGNTIYF,TGTGCCAGCAGCGGGGGGGCGGAATACTCTGGAAACACCATATATTTT
TRBD1,TRBV19,.,TRBJ1-4,CASRDRGGEKLFF,TGTGCCAGCAGGGACAGGGGTGGTGAAAAACTGTTTTTT
.,TRBV5-5,.,TRBJ2-7,CASSLTAAYEQYF,TGTGCCAGCAGCTTGACAGCGGCCTACGAGCAGTACTTC
.,TRBV7-6,.,TRBJ2-5,CASSLAKGGQYF,TGTGCCAGCAGCTTAGCTAAGGGCGGGCAGTACTTC
.,TRBV29-1,.,TRBJ1-1,CSVGGLAGLSTEAFF,TGCAGCGTTGGGGGATTGGCAGGGTTGTCCACTGAAGCTTTCTTT
.,TRBV29-1,.,TRBJ1-5,CSVGEGGVGNQPQHF,TGCAGCGTTGGGGAGGGAGGGGTCGGAAATCAGCCCCAGCATTTT
.,TRBV21-1,.,TRBJ2-1,CASSKVSASGSDEQFF,TGTGCCAGCAGCAAAGTTAGTGCTAGCGGGAGTGATGAGCAGTTCTTC
TRBD2,TRBV4-1,.,TRBJ2-1,CASSQKSSGSTGNEQFF,TGCGCCAGCAGCCAGAAATCTAGCGGGAGTACGGGCAATGAGCAGTTCTTC
TRBD2,TRBV7-2,.,TRBJ2-1,CASSLAGTSGSYNEQFF,TGTGCCAGCAGCTTAGCGGGGACTAGCGGGAGCTACAATGAGCAGTTCTTC
.,TRBV4-1,few,TRBJ1-2,CASSQVSRNYGYTF,TGCGCCAGCAGCCAAGTATCTCGGAACTATGGCTACACCTTC
.,TRBV7-3,.,TRBJ2-2,CASSFTGIGSGELFF,TGTGCCAGCAGCTTCACGGGAATAGGATCCGGGGAGCTGTTTTTT
.,TRBV4-1,.,TRBJ1-5,CASSPVPGDQPQHF,TGCGCCAGCAGCCCCGTCCCAGGGGATCAGCCCCAGCATTTT
TRBD2,TRBV5-1,.,TRBJ2-2,CASSRGASGRADGELFF,TGCGCCAGCAGCCGCGGGGCTAGCGGGAGGGCCGATGGGGAGCTGTTTTTT
TRBD1,TRBV4-2,.,TRBJ2-1,CASSQAPPGQGIDEQFF,TGTGCCAGCAGCCAAGCCCCACCGGGACAGGGTATAGATGAGCAGTTCTTC
TRBD1,TRBV5-8,.,TRBJ1-3,CASRSYRGLSGNTIYF,TGTGCCAGCAGATCCTACAGGGGGCTTTCTGGAAACACCATATATTTT
TRBD2,TRBV30,.,TRBJ2-6,CASGTTHGANVLTF,TGTGCCTCGGGGACTACGCATGGGGCCAACGTCCTGACTTTC
TRBD1,TRBV2,.,TRBJ2-5,CASSRQGRETQYF,TGTGCCAGCAGCCGACAGGGACGGGAGACCCAGTACTTC
TRBD1,TRBV5-6,.,TRBJ1-5,CASSLGGQGHKPQHF,TGTGCCAGCAGCTTGGGAGGACAGGGGCATAAGCCCCAGCATTTT
TRBD1,TRBV4-1,.,TRBJ2-2,CASSPLGTGKPTGELFF,TGCGCCAGCAGCCCCCTCGGGACAGGCAAGCCCACCGGGGAGCTGTTTTTT
TRBD1,TRBV7-9,.,TRBJ1-3,CASSSDRGRTGNTIYF,TGTGCCAGCAGCTCAGACAGGGGGCGTACTGGAAACACCATATATTTT
.,TRBV5-6,.,TRBJ2-7,CASSPGSSYEQYF,TGTGCCAGCAGCCCGGGAAGCTCCTACGAGCAGTACTTC
.,TRBV5-1,.,TRBJ1-6,CASSFGQRDSPLHF,TGCGCCAGCAGCTTTGGACAGAGGGATTCACCCCTCCACTTT
.,TRBV9,.,TRBJ2-1,CASSGSAGSYNEQFF,TGTGCCAGCAGCGGGAGTGCCGGCTCCTACAATGAGCAGTTCTTC
.,TRBV9,.,TRBJ2-2,CASSAQVRGNTGELFF,TGTGCCAGCAGCGCCCAAGTCAGGGGGAACACCGGGGAGCTGTTTTTT
.,TRBV7-2,.,TRBJ2-7,CASSPRQVWDEQYF,TGTGCCAGCAGCCCGAGACAGGTTTGGGACGAGCAGTACTTC
TRBD1,TRBV2,.,TRBJ2-7,CASRTGGLEQYF,TGTGCCAGCAGAACAGGGGGACTCGAGCAGTACTTC
.,TRBV7-9,.,TRBJ1-2,CASSQTLLEDYGYTF,TGTGCCAGCAGCCAGACCCTATTGGAGGACTATGGCTACACCTTC